The clone carrying this TCR beta chain was recorded at least ten times. The data originate from a study of T cells after yellow fever vaccination. Template switching by 5'RACE produced TCR cDNA, adding a universal primer site and UMIs. Via MiXCR, TCRdb re-called the 5' RACE reads, giving one row per CDR3 protein. The sample has over 130,000 distinct CDR3 sequences, 7.7% seen once. Germline V CDR1 and CDR2: LNHDA, SQIVND (reference sequence). CDR3 size: 13 residues. With 3 bases removed from V and 1 base from J, the gap between germline ends came to 3 bases. This sample comprised CD4+ T cells sorted from PBMCs, obtained 5 days after the yellow fever booster vaccination. The rearrangement links TRBV19 to TRBJ2-2; no firm D call. The sequence came from a man aged 30 to 45 who received the YFV17D yellow fever vaccine. The CDR3 is CASSILNTGELFF. Written as DNA, the CDR3 is TGTGCCAGTAGTATCTTGAACACCGGGGAGCTGTTTTTT.